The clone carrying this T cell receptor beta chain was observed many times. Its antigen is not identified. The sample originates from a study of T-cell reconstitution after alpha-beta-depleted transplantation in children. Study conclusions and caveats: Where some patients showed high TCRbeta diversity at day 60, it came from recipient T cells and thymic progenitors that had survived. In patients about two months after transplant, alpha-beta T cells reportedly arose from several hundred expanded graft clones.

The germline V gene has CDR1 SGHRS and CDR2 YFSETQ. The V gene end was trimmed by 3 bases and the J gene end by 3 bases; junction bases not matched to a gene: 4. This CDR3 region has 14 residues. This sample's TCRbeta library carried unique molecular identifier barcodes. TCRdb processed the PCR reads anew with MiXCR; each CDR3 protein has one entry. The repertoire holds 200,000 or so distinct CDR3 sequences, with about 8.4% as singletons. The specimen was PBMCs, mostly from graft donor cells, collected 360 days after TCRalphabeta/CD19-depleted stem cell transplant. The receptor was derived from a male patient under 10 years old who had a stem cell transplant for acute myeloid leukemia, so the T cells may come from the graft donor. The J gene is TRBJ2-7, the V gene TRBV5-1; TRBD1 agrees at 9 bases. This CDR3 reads CASSSGTGNYEQYF. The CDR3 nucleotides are TGCGCCAGCAGCTCCGGGACAGGGAACTACGAGCAGTACTTC.